The 7 T cell receptor beta chains in this list originate from one sample, sequenced in a study of cytomegalovirus exposure and HLA in healthy donors. The PCR used 60 Vbeta and 13 Jbeta primers. Libraries were prepared by immunoSEQ multiplex PCR; TCRdb keeps only in-frame clonotypes and omits some of them. The repertoire holds tens of thousands of clones, around three fifths seen once, with roughly 21% in the top ten. What was sequenced was PBMCs. The receptors shown here come from a woman in her forties or fifties in good health and CMV-seropositive.

The rearrangement uses TRBV29-1 and TRBJ2-3, with a weak D call TRBD2 (5 bases). The germline V and J ends were trimmed by 5 bases and 4 bases, with 16 bases remaining between them. Germline loops: CDR1 SQVTM, CDR2 ANQGSEA. The CDR3 consists of 14 residues. The CDR3 sequence is CSVLWEPGSDTQYF. CDR3 nucleotide sequence: TGCAGCGTTTTGTGGGAGCCAGGTTCAGATACGCAGTATTTT.

There are a few counts of this clone. This chain links TRBV7-2 with TRBJ2-1; TRBD2 agrees at 9 bases. Trimming removed 1 base from V and 9 bases from J; junction bases left unmatched: 10. Germline V lookup: CDR1 SGHTA, CDR2 FQGNSA. This CDR3 contains 16 residues. The CDR3 region is CASSLEPGGGAAEQFF. The CDR3 DNA reads as TGTGCCAGCAGCTTAGAACCGGGCGGGGGGGCCGCTGAGCAGTTCTTC. The variable domain in full, with the rest retrieved from reference TRBV7-2 and TRBJ2-1, is GAGVSQSPSNKVTEKGKDVELRCDPISGHTALYWYRQSLGQGLEFLIYFQGNSAPDKSGLPSDRFSAERTGGSVSTLTIQRTQQEDSAVYLCASSLEPGGGAAEQFFGPGTRLTVL.

V is TRBV7-2 and J is TRBJ1-2, with 7 bases lining up with TRBD1. Trimming cost V 0 bases and J 6 bases; bases outside gene matches: 4. Germline V gives CDR1 SGHTA, CDR2 FQGNSA. The CDR3 has 14 amino acids. CDR3 sequence reads: CASSLARGLNGYTF. The CDR3 coding sequence is TGTGCCAGCAGCTTAGCAAGGGGGCTCAATGGCTACACCTTC.

V is TRBV2 and J is TRBJ1-4; 7 bases are a match to TRBD1. The J segment lost 5 bases and the V segment lost 11 bases, leaving 8 bases of the junction unmatched. The CDR3 covers 13 residues. CDR1 is SNHLY, CDR2 FYNNEI, per germline. The CDR3 here is CAGGTEVNEKLFF. The DNA of the CDR3 is TGTGCCGGAGGGACAGAGGTCAATGAAAAACTGTTTTTT.

The chain joins TRBV11-2 to TRBJ2-7, with 9 bases lining up with TRBD1. The germline V gene has CDR1 SGHAT and CDR2 FQNNGV. The CDR3 sequence is 15 residues long. The ends lost 5 bases at V and 5 bases at J; junction bases unmatched: 10. The CDR3 DNA reads TGTGCCAGCAGCCGATTACAGGGGGCAGGGGACGAGCAGTACTTC. It translates to CASSRLQGAGDEQYF.

The rearrangement uses TRBV6-5 and TRBJ1-1; TRBD1 agrees at 7 bases. CDR1 and CDR2 from the germline V gene are MNHEY and SVGAGI. V gave up 2 bases and J gave up 10 bases; unmatched junction bases: 13. The CDR3 has 15 amino acids. This CDR3 is CASSYTLTGYLGAFF. CDR3 DNA sequence: TGTGCCAGCAGTTACACTTTGACAGGGTATTTAGGAGCTTTCTTT.

The chain combines TRBV5-1 with TRBJ2-5; TRBD2 agrees at 7 bases. The germline V gene encodes CDR1 SGHRS and CDR2 YFSETQ. V was clipped by 4 bases and J by 5 bases; unmatched bases: 20. The CDR3 has 18 amino acids. CDR3 coding DNA: TGCGCCAGCAGCATGGGGGATCCGGGAGGAAAAAAGGGGGAGACCCAGTACTTC. Translation gives CASSMGDPGGKKGETQYF.